This T cell receptor (beta chain) was found in a study of T cells after yellow fever vaccination. From the 5' RACE reads, TCRdb called clonotypes with MiXCR, one entry per CDR3 protein. Of a few hundred thousand distinct CDR3 sequences listed, approximately 4% are singletons. V lost 5 bases and J lost 5, with 13 bases in between. This CDR3 has 14 residues. There are many counts of this clonotype. Its antigen is not known. Findings and limits, study-wide: Re-detected after boosting: most primary clones, almost 97% of CD4 and around 86% of CD8.

This chain uses TRBV12-3 or TRBV12-4 with TRBJ1-5, with D tentatively TRBD1 (6 bases). The material was PBMCs, obtained 5 days after the yellow fever booster vaccination. The TCR comes from a man aged 18 to 30 who received the YFV17D yellow fever vaccine. CDR3 sequence (DNA): TGTGCCAGCAGTCCCCAGGGGACGGATCAGCCCCAGCATTTT. Its translation: CASSPQGTDQPQHF.